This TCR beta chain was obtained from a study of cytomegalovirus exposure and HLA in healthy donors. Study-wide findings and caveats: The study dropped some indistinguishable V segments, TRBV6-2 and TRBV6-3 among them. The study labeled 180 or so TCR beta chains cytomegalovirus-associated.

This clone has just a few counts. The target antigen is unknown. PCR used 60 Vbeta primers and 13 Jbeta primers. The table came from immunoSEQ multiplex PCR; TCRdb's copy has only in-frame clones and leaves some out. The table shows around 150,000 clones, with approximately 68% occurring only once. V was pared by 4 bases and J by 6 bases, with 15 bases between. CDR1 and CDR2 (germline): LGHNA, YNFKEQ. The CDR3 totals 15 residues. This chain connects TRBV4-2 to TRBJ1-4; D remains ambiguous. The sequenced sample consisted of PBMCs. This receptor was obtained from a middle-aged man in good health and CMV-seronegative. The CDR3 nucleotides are TGTGCCAGCAGCCTAAGTCCGTCAGACTATGAAAAACTGTTTTTT. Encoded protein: CASSLSPSDYEKLFF.